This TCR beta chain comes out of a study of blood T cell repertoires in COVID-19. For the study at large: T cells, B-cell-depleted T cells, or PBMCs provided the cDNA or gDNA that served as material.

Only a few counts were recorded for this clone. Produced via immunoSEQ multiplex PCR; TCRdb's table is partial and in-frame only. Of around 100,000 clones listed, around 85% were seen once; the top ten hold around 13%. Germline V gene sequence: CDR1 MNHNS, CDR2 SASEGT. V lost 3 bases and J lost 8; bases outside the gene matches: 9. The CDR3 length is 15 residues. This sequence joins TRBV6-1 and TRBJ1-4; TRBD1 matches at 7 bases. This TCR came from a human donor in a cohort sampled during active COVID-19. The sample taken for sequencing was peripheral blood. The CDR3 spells CASSERQGAWEKLFF. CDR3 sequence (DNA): TGTGCCAGCAGTGAGAGACAGGGCGCATGGGAAAAACTGTTTTTT.